These 19 T cell receptor beta chains were sequenced from one sample in a study of shared clonotypes between healthy human individuals. TCRdb keeps only in-frame clones here, not all; method: immunoSEQ multiplex PCR. Found here are hundreds of thousands of clones, roughly 94% of them singletons; the top ten hold 24%. The naive CD8 fraction comprised CD45RO-negative cells positively selected for CCR7 and excluded terminally differentiated effector memory CD45RA+ cells. The specimen sequenced was naive CD8+ T cells sorted from blood. The receptors come from a man between 25 and 39 years old in good health.

The chain is built from TRBV14 and TRBJ2-7, with no clear D. Per the germline V gene, CDR1 is SGHDN and CDR2 is FVKESK. The germline V and J ends were trimmed by 0 bases and 2 bases, with 14 bases remaining between them. The CDR3 is 16 amino acids. In DNA form, the CDR3 reads TGTGCCAGCAGCCAAGATTGGAATGACCCCCCCTACGAGCAGTACTTC. It encodes CASSQDWNDPPYEQYF.

In the case of this clone: Other DNA sequences in this sample translate to the same CDR3. The chain recombines TRBV19 with TRBJ2-1; 7 bases map to TRBD2. V was pared by 1 base and J by 0 bases, with 0 bases of the junction left unmatched. In germline, CDR1 is LNHDA, CDR2 SQIVND (reference sequence). The CDR3 has 15 amino acids. Written as DNA, the CDR3 is TGTGCCAGTAGTATAGGCGGGGGCTCCTACAATGAGCAGTTCTTC. Its translation is CASSIGGGSYNEQFF. Full variable domain (missing parts from reference TRBV19 and TRBJ2-1): DGGITQSPKYLFRKEGQNVTLSCEQNLNHDAMYWYRQDPGQGLRLIYYSQIVNDFQKGDIAEGYSVSREKKESFPLTVTSAQKNPTAFYLCASSIGGGSYNEQFFGPGTRLTVL.

This sequence joins TRBV11-3 and TRBJ2-2; D may be TRBD2 (6 bases). V was pared by 4 bases and J by 2 bases, with 11 bases between. CDR1 is SGHNT and CDR2 is YENEEA in the germline V gene. The CDR3 extends over 15 amino acids. CDR3: CASSSTGLNTGELFF. CDR3 sequence (DNA): TGTGCCAGCAGCTCCACGGGACTCAACACCGGGGAGCTGTTTTTT.

Only one count was recorded for this clone. The V and J genes are TRBV11-2 and TRBJ2-5; 12 bases agree with TRBD2. The CDR3 has 16 residues. Germline CDR1 is SGHAT and CDR2 is FQNNGV. J gave up 3 bases and V 5 bases, and 7 bases lay outside the gene matches. DNA of the CDR3: TGTGCCAGCAGCCTCGGGACTAGCGGGCCTGAAGAGACCCAGTACTTC. Translation gives CASSLGTSGPEETQYF.

CDR3 DNA: TGTGCCAGTAGACTAGCGGGAGGGCGAAGCCCCCCGGAGACGCAGTATTTT. It translates to CASRLAGGRSPPETQYF. The chain has TRBV19 and TRBJ2-3; 13 positions match TRBD2. J lost 9 bases, V lost 6 bases, and 15 bases had no gene match. CDR1 and CDR2 (germline): LNHDA, SQIVND (reference sequence). This CDR3 is 17 amino acids long.

The table lists this clone with many counts. The chain combines TRBV6-4 with TRBJ2-1; 14 nucleotides match TRBD2. The V gene end was trimmed by 8 bases and the J gene end by 7 bases; junction bases not matched to a gene: 10. The germline V gene encodes CDR1 MRHNA and CDR2 SNTAGT. This CDR3 is 16 amino acids long. For the CDR3, the DNA is TGTGCCAGCTCTGGGACTAGCGGGAGTGGGGAAAATGAGCAGTTCTTC. This sequence encodes CASSGTSGSGENEQFF.

The chain uses TRBV28 and TRBJ2-7, with 9 bases identical to TRBD2. V dropped 5 bases and J dropped 7; count of bases not matched to a gene: 6. This CDR3 comprises 13 residues. Per germline, CDR1 MDHEN and CDR2 SYDVKM. CDR3 sequence: CASSPGLAKEQYF. In DNA, the CDR3 is TGTGCCAGCAGTCCCGGACTAGCGAAGGAGCAGTACTTC. Combining the CDR3 with reference TRBV28 and TRBJ2-7 gives the whole variable domain DVKVTQSSRYLVKRTGEKVFLECVQDMDHENMFWYRQDPGLGLRLIYFSYDVKMKEKGDIPEGYSVSREKKERFSLILESASTNQTSMYLCASSPGLAKEQYFGPGTRLTVT.

The V and J genes are TRBV5-1 and TRBJ2-5, with 7 bases identical to TRBD2. V trimming: 4 bases; J trimming: 2 bases; junction bases outside the gene matches: 11. The CDR3 is 16 residues long. CDR1 and CDR2 (germline): SGHRS, YFSETQ. This chain's CDR3 is CASSSWASGGQETQYF. DNA of the CDR3: TGCGCCAGCAGCAGTTGGGCTAGCGGAGGACAAGAGACCCAGTACTTC. The full variable domain, completed using reference TRBV5-1 and TRBJ2-5, is KAGVTQTPRYLIKTRGQQVTLSCSPISGHRSVSWYQQTPGQGLQFLFEYFSETQRNKGNFPGRFSGRQFSNSRSEMNVSTLELGDSALYLCASSSWASGGQETQYFGPGTRLLVL.

The CDR3 DNA reads as TGTGCCAGCAGCCTGTACCCGGTGGGCCGTACCTACGAGCAGTACTTC. Translation: CASSLYPVGRTYEQYF. V usage is TRBV7-2 and J usage is TRBJ2-7; D ambiguous. Trimming pared 5 bases from V and 2 bases from J, leaving 19 bases between. The CDR3 runs 16 residues. The germline CDR1 and CDR2 sequences are SGHTA and FQGNSA. The full variable domain, its missing parts supplied by reference TRBV7-2 and TRBJ2-7, is GAGVSQSPSNKVTEKGKDVELRCDPISGHTALYWYRQSLGQGLEFLIYFQGNSAPDKSGLPSDRFSAERTGGSVSTLTIQRTQQEDSAVYLCASSLYPVGRTYEQYFGPGTRLTVT.

The rearrangement joins TRBV7-9 to TRBJ2-7; 7 positions match TRBD1. Losses at the gene ends were 4 bases for V and 2 bases for J; bases not matched to a gene: 5. Per germline, CDR1 SEHNR and CDR2 FQNEAQ (reference sequence). The CDR3 consists of 14 residues. The CDR3 nucleotides are TGTGCCAGCAGCTCAGGGGACAGACCCTACGAGCAGTACTTC. Translated, it gives CASSSGDRPYEQYF.

The chain recombines TRBV9 with TRBJ2-3; 8 nucleotides line up with TRBD2. CDR3 length equals 16 residues. The V and J ends lost 4 bases and 1 base, in that order; junction bases with no gene match: 8. Germline V gives CDR1 SGDLS, CDR2 YYNGEE. The CDR3 reads CASSPHPGLGTDTQYF. CDR3 in DNA: TGTGCCAGCAGCCCACATCCGGGACTAGGCACAGATACGCAGTATTTT.

The J gene is TRBJ1-2, the V gene TRBV28; no clear D gene. Germline CDR1 is MDHEN and CDR2 is SYDVKM. V was trimmed by 11 bases and J by 2 bases, leaving 18 bases between them. The CDR3 length is 14 residues. For the CDR3, the DNA is TGTGCCTGTGCTACTCCGATTTTAAACTATGGCTACACCTTC. This codes for CACATPILNYGYTF.

The V and J genes are TRBV25-1 and TRBJ2-2, with D tentatively TRBD1 (5 bases). V was shortened by 1 base and J by 8 bases, with 11 bases between the two germline ends. The CDR3 spans 14 residues. Per germline, CDR1 MGHDK and CDR2 SYGVNS. The CDR3 spells CASSESRGSGELFF. The CDR3 region has the DNA TGTGCCAGCAGTGAATCAAGGGGTTCGGGGGAGCTGTTTTTT.

The genes are TRBV7-9 and TRBJ2-7; a possible D gene is TRBD1 (6 bases). V lost 5 bases to trimming and J lost 4 bases, with 18 bases between them. Germline V CDR1 and CDR2: SEHNR, FQNEAQ (reference sequence). This CDR3 comprises 15 residues. CDR3 nucleotides: TGTGCCAGCAGCGCCGGGACATTGGGAAAGTACGAGCAGTACTTC. Translation gives CASSAGTLGKYEQYF.

The chain is built from TRBV29-1 and TRBJ1-1, with 9 bases identical to TRBD1. The CDR3 is made up of 16 amino acids. V gave up 6 bases and J gave up 3 bases; unmatched junction bases: 14. Per the germline V gene, CDR1 is SQVTM and CDR2 is ANQGSEA. CDR3 nucleotides: TGCAGCGTAGGTACCGGGACAGGGCCATGGGACACTGAAGCTTTCTTT. This translates into CSVGTGTGPWDTEAFF. The variable domain in full, with the rest retrieved from reference TRBV29-1 and TRBJ1-1, is SAVISQKPSRDICQRGTSLTIQCQVDSQVTMMFWYRQQPGQSLTLIATANQGSEATYESGFVIDKFPISRPNLTFSTLTVSNMSPEDSSIYLCSVGTGTGPWDTEAFFGQGTRLTVV.

V and J are TRBV11-3 and TRBJ2-2; no clear D. Germline CDR1 is SGHNT and CDR2 is YENEEA. The CDR3 runs to 14 residues. Between the trimmed V and J ends, which lost 4 bases and 2 bases, there was a span of 8 bases. The CDR3 loop is CASSSKGNTGELFF. CDR3 nucleotides: TGTGCCAGCAGCTCAAAGGGAAACACCGGGGAGCTGTTTTTT. The variable domain in full, with the rest retrieved from reference TRBV11-3 and TRBJ2-2, is EAGVVQSPRYKIIEKKQPVAFWCNPISGHNTLYWYLQNLGQGPELLIRYENEEAVDDSQLPKDRFSAERLKGVDSTLKIQPAELGDSAVYLCASSSKGNTGELFFGEGSRLTVL.

J is TRBJ2-2 and V is TRBV13, with D uncertain. The CDR3 has 13 amino acids. Trimming cost V 5 bases and J 1 base, with 5 bases left between them. The germline gives CDR1 PRHDT, CDR2 FYEKMQ (reference sequence). The CDR3 DNA reads TGTGCCAGCAGCCCATTGAACACCGGGGAGCTGTTTTTT. Translated, it gives CASSPLNTGELFF.

As for this clone: At one end the junction does not follow the germline gene, possibly because of a read error. This chain links TRBV2 with TRBJ1-4; no firm D call. The CDR3 loop spans 11 amino acids. CDR1 is SNHLY, CDR2 FYNNEI, per germline. DNA of the CDR3: TGTGCCAGCAGTGAAGCGTTCGAGACGAATTTT. Translated: CASSEAFETNF.

This clone appeared a single time. This rearrangement joins TRBV7-8 to TRBJ2-3; D is ambiguous. V was pared by 3 bases and J by 2 bases, with 9 bases between. The germline V gene encodes CDR1 SGHVS and CDR2 FQNEAQ. This CDR3 is built from 14 residues. The DNA of the CDR3 is TGTGCCAGCAGCTTGAGTGCCTACACAGATACGCAGTATTTT. Translation: CASSLSAYTDTQYF. Supplemented by reference TRBV7-8 and TRBJ2-3, the full variable domain reads GAGVSQSPRYKVAKRGQDVALRCDPISGHVSLFWYQQALGQGPEFLTYFQNEAQLDKSGLPSDRFFAERPEGSVSTLKIQRTQQEDSAVYLCASSLSAYTDTQYFGPGTRLTVL.